This T cell receptor (beta chain) was sequenced for a study of T cell repertoires in cytomegalovirus infection (dated by TCRdb to the late 2010s). A note on the overall study: Alongside well-studied HLA-B-restricted epitopes, the peptide stimulations were aimed at recently identified HLA-C-restricted CMV epitopes, whose presentation resists viral immunomodulation. The HLA type of each donor mattered for the analysis, because public TCR beta signatures pointed to carriage of CMV infection along with the matching HLA type.

V and J lose 5 bases and 6 bases, and a span of 14 bases separates them. CDR1 and CDR2, per the germline V gene, are SGHVS and FQNEAQ. The CDR3, from cysteine to phenylalanine, totals 14 residues. Just CDR3 DNA is preserved here, 42 bases in frame from base 1. Results and caveats for the whole study, not just this receptor: In both this cohort and an independent 352-donor cohort, the cumulative frequency of public TCR beta family members distinguished carriers of CMV infection plus the relevant HLA type. The ex vivo response was dominated by HLA-C-restricted CMV-specific TCR beta clonotypes, and the single most frequent clonotype in two of eight donors was supplied by these HLA-C-restricted clonotypes.

Taken with the paper, the label for treatment or condition translates to: in vitro stimulation with specific CMV peptide epitopes to enrich CMV-specific T cells. The sample holds a few counts of this clonotype. Its cognate antigen has yet to be identified. No base qualities exist here, and no much larger clone lies one base off it. Data came from an Illumina HiSeq 1500. Using fastp trimming at Q25 and MiXCR clonotype assembly, TCRdb reanalyzed the public sequencing data and kept in-frame beta chains. Identical CDR3 protein sequences are pooled into one entry, listed with their most common genes and DNA. This sample gives about 71,000 distinct CDR3 sequences in total; approximately 22% of them show up just once. The leading ten clones occupy about 72% of the sample.

The sequencing here drew on CD8+ T cells from cultured PBMCs, taken from culture after CMV antigen stimulation. The TCR comes from a human donor in good health (CMV status not recorded). Some clones in this sample may be carry-over from other donors' samples. The V and J segments used are TRBV7-8 and TRBJ2-1; the D gene is perhaps TRBD2, from 5 matching bases. Read as DNA, the sequence is TGTGCCAGCAGCCCGGGGTCGATCCCCAATGAGCAGTTCTTC. The translation is CASSPGSIPNEQFF. Supplemented by the reference TRBV7-8 and TRBJ2-1 proteins around the CDR3, the complete variable domain is GAGVSQSPRYKVAKRGQDVALRCDPISGHVSLFWYQQALGQGPEFLTYFQNEAQLDKSGLPSDRFFAERPEGSVSTLKIQRTQQEDSAVYLCASSPGSIPNEQFFGPGTRLTVL.